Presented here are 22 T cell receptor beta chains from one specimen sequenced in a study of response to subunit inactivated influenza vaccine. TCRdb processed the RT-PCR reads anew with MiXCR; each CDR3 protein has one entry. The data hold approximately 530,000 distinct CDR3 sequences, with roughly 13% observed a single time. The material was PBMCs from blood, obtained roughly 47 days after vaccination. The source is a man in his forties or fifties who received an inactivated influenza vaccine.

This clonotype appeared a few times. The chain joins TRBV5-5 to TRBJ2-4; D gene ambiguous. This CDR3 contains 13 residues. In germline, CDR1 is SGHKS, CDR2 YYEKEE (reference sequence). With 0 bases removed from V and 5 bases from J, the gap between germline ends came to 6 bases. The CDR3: CASSLVPENIQYF. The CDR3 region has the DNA TGTGCCAGCAGCTTGGTCCCAGAAAACATTCAGTACTTC.

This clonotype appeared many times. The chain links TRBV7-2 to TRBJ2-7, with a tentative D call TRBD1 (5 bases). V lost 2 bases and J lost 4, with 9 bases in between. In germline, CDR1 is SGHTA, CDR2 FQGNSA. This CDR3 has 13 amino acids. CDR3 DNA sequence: TGTGCCAGCAGCTTAAGACAGACATACGAGCAGTACTTC. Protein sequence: CASSLRQTYEQYF.

The CDR3 bases are TGTGCCAGCAGTTTGCCTAGACAGGGGTTTGGTGCCGGGGAGCTGTTTTTT. Protein sequence: CASSLPRQGFGAGELFF. V is TRBV12-3 or TRBV12-4 and J is TRBJ2-2, with TRBD1 matching over 8 bases. The CDR3 extends over 17 amino acids. The ends lost 3 bases at V and 6 bases at J; junction bases unmatched: 12.

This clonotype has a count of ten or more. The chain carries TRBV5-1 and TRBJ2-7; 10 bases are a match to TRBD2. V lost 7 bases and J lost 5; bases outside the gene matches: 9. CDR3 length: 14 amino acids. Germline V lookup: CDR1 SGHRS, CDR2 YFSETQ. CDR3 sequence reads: CASGQRGGSDEQYF. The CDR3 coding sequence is TGCGCCAGCGGCCAGCGGGGGGGCAGCGACGAGCAGTACTTC.

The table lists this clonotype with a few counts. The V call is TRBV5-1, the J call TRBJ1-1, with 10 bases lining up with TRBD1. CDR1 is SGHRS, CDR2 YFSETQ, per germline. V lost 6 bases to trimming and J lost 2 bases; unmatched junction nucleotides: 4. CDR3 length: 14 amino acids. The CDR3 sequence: CASTVTGGNTEAFF. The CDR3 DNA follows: TGCGCCAGCACCGTGACAGGGGGCAACACTGAAGCTTTCTTT.

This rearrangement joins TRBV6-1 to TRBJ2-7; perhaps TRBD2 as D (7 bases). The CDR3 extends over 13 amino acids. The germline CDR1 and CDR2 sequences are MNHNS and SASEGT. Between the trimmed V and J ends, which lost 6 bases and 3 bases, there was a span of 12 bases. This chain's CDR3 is CASRAGAHYEQYF. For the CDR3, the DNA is TGTGCCAGCAGGGCGGGGGCGCACTACGAGCAGTACTTC.

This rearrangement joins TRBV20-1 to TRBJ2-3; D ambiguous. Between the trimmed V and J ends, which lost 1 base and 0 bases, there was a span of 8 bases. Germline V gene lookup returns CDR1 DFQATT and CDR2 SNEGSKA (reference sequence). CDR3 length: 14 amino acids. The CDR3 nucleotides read TGCAGTGCTAGAGTTTCGGATAGCACAGATACGCAGTATTTT. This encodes CSARVSDSTDTQYF.

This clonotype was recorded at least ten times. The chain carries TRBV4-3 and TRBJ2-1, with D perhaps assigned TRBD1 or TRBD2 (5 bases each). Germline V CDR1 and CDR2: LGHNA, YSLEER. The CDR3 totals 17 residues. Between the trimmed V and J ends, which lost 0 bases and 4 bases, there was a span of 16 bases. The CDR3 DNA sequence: TGCGCCAGCAGCCAAGATTTAAGGGACGGACTTTACAATGAGCAGTTCTTC. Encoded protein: CASSQDLRDGLYNEQFF.

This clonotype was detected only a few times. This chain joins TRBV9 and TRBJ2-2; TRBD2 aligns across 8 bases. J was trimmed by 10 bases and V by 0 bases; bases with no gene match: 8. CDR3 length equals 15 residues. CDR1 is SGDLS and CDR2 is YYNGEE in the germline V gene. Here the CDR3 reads CASSVESGRAVELFF. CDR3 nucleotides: TGTGCCAGCAGCGTAGAATCCGGGAGGGCTGTGGAGCTGTTTTTT.

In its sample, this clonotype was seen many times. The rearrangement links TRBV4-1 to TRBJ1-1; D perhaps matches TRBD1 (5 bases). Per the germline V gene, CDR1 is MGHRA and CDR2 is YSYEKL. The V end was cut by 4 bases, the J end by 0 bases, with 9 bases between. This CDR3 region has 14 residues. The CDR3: CASSLGTLNTEAFF. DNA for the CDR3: TGCGCCAGCAGCCTTGGGACCTTGAACACTGAAGCTTTCTTT.

CDR3 region: CASSKGQQEENTEAFF. CDR3 in DNA: TGTGCCAGCAGCAAAGGGCAACAGGAGGAGAACACTGAAGCTTTCTTT. The gene calls are TRBV21-1 and TRBJ1-1; TRBD1 is the table's D call and was not checked against the DNA. TRBV21-1 is termed a pseudogene. This CDR3 has 16 residues.

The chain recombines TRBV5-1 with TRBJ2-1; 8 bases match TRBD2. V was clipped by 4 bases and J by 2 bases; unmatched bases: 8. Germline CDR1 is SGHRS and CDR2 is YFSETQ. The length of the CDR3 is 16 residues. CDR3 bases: TGCGCCAGCAGCCTGCTCCGGGGGGGCCCCTACAATGAGCAGTTCTTC. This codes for CASSLLRGGPYNEQFF.

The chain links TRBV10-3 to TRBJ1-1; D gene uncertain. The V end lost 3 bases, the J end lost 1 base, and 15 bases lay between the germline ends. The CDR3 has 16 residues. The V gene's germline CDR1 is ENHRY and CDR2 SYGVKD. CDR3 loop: CAISETRAGWNTEAFF. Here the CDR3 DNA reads TGTGCCATCAGTGAAACCCGGGCAGGTTGGAACACTGAAGCTTTCTTT.

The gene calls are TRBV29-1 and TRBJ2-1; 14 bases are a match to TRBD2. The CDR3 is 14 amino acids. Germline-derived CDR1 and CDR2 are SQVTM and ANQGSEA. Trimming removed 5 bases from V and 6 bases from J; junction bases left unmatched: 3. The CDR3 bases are TGCAGCGTTCGGACTAGCGGGAGGTTCAATGAGCAGTTCTTC. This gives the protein CSVRTSGRFNEQFF.

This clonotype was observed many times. CDR3 amino acids: CASSWGLAANTGELFF. DNA for the CDR3: TGTGCCAGCAGTTGGGGACTAGCGGCCAACACCGGGGAGCTGTTTTTT. This rearrangement joins TRBV12-3 or TRBV12-4 to TRBJ2-2; 11 bases match TRBD2. Trimming at V came to 4 bases and at J to 2 bases, leaving 3 bases not matched to a gene. The CDR3 runs to 16 residues.

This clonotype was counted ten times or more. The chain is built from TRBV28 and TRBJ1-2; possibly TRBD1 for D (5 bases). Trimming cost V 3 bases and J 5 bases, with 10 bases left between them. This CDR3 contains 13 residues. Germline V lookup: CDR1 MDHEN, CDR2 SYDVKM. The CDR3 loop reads CASSFGGVYGYTF. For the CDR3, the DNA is TGTGCCAGCAGTTTCGGGGGTGTATATGGCTACACCTTC.

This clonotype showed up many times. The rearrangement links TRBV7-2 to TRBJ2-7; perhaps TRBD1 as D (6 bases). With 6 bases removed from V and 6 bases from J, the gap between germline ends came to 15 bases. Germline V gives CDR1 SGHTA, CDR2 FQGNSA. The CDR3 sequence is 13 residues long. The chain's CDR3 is CASSLNRALEQYF. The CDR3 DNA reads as TGTGCCAGCAGTCTTAACAGGGCTCTCGAGCAGTACTTC.

The CDR3 is CASSLAGTLTDTQYF. The CDR3 nucleotides are TGCGCCAGCAGCTTGGCCGGGACCCTCACAGATACGCAGTATTTT. The chain has TRBV5-1 and TRBJ2-3; D possibly uses TRBD1 or TRBD2 (5 bases each). The CDR3 sequence is 15 residues long. Germline V lookup: CDR1 SGHRS, CDR2 YFSETQ. The V end was cut by 0 bases, the J end by 2 bases, with 10 bases between. Full variable domain (missing parts from reference TRBV5-1 and TRBJ2-3): KAGVTQTPRYLIKTRGQQVTLSCSPISGHRSVSWYQQTPGQGLQFLFEYFSETQRNKGNFPGRFSGRQFSNSRSEMNVSTLELGDSALYLCASSLAGTLTDTQYFGPGTRLTVL.

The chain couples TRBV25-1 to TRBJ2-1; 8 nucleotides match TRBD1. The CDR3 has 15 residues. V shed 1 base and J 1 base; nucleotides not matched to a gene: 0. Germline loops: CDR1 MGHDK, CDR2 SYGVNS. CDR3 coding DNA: TGTGCCAGCAGTGAATGGACAGGGTCCTACAATGAGCAGTTCTTC. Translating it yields CASSEWTGSYNEQFF.

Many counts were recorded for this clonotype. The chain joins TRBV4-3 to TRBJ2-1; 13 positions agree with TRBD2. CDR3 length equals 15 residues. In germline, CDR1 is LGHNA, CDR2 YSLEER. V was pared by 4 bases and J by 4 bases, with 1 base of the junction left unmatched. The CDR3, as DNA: TGCGCCAGCAGCCGGACTAGCGGGAGTTACAATGAGCAGTTCTTC. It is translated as CASSRTSGSYNEQFF.

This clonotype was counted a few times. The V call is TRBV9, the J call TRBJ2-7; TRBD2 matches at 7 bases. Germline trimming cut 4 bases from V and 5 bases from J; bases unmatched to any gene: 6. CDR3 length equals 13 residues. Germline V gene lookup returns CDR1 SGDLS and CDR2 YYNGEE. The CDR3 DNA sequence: TGTGCCAGCAGCCCCGGGGAGGGCCACGAGCAGTACTTC. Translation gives CASSPGEGHEQYF.

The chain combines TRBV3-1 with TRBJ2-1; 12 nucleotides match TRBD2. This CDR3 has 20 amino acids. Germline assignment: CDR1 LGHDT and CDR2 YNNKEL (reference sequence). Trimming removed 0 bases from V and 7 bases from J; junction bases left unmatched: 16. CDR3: CASSQDRLAGGPKSLNEQFF. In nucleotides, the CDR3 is TGTGCCAGCAGCCAAGATCGGCTAGCGGGGGGGCCTAAATCCCTAAATGAGCAGTTCTTC.